This TCR beta chain came from a study of Ad26.COV2.S vaccination and SARS-CoV-2 variants. For the study at large: Intramuscular Ad26.COV2.S at 5x10^10 or 1x10^11 viral particles.

The treatment here: about 20 received Ad26.COV2.S at low or high dose, single or two shots; roughly 5 received placebo; per-sample allocation not given. Sampling occurred on day 63 after the first vaccine or placebo injection. Clones were sequenced by immunoSEQ multiplex PCR, and TCRdb holds only the in-frame ones, with some missing. The sample holds about 420,000 clones, roughly 90% seen once. CDR3 length: 16 residues. V was shortened by 3 bases and J by 0 bases, with 14 bases between the two germline ends. Germline-derived CDR1 and CDR2 are DFQATT and SNEGSKA (reference sequence). The TCR comes from a person between 18 and 59 years old who received the Ad26.COV2.S COVID-19 vaccine or a placebo. The chain couples TRBV20-1 to TRBJ1-4; perhaps TRBD1 as D (5 bases). This specimen was peripheral blood, taken in a trial of Ad26.COV2.S vaccine versus placebo. CDR3 nucleotide sequence: TGCAGTGCTAGTATGGGACCGACTACAACTAATGAAAAACTGTTTTTT. Its protein product is CSASMGPTTTNEKLFF.